The rows below give T cell receptor beta chains drawn from one sample of a study of OX40 agonist ivuxolimab in advanced cancers. The repertoire was sequenced with immunoSEQ multiplex PCR; TCRdb's copy has only in-frame clones and lacks some. This table has 55,000 to 75,000 clones, approximately 90% appearing once. The source material was CD4+ or CD8+ T cells sorted from blood, sampled in a trial of the OX40 agonist ivuxolimab. The receptors originated from an adult with an advanced solid tumor such as melanoma, head and neck, liver or kidney cancer. Both conserved end residues are trimmed from each CDR3. Fields, in order: D gene, CDR3 length, J gene, V gene, CDR3 protein. A D gene is named only where the DNA matches it firmly.

-,13,TRBJ1-5,TRBV27,ASSLGAALGQPQH
TRBD1,14,TRBJ1-5,TRBV5-6,ASSPSGTGAVQPQH
-,12,TRBJ2-3,TRBV18,ASSPVTVRDTQY
TRBD2,13,TRBJ2-5,TRBV7-7,ASSSSGATQETQY
-,11,TRBJ2-6,TRBV2,ASRGLGANVLT
-,12,TRBJ2-7,TRBV5-1,ASMPDLYSYEQY
-,14,TRBJ2-3,TRBV25-1,ASSELPGLGTDTQY
TRBD2,12,TRBJ2-3,TRBV6-4,ATRTSGSSDTQY
TRBD1,13,TRBJ1-5,TRBV30,AWSAGTGEGQPQH
TRBD1,12,TRBJ2-7,TRBV6-7,ASSCRDRVYEQY
TRBD2,14,TRBJ2-3,TRBV2,ASSEGLASGGDTQY
TRBD1,12,TRBJ2-4,TRBV25-1,ASSLQGAQNIQY
-,12,TRBJ1-2,TRBV7-9,ASSLAGVNDGYT
-,10,TRBJ2-1,TRBV6-5,ASSSQGYEQF
-,13,TRBJ1-2,TRBV5-1,ASSLNGDNPYGYT
TRBD2,15,TRBJ2-1,TRBV11-2,ASSPRTSGNLYNEQF
-,12,TRBJ2-5,TRBV19,ASSKTTNQETQY
-,10,TRBJ2-3,TRBV30,AWAPSTDTQY